This T cell receptor beta chain was sequenced in a study of untreated major depressive disorder. TCRdb's copy holds only in-frame clones and misses some; the assay was immunoSEQ multiplex PCR. Of about 15,000 clones in the sample, about 90% were seen once. Regarding the study as a whole: The small study sample limits how generally findings apply. Compared with controls, depressed patients showed more TRBV05-01 (Vbeta 5.1) usage in CD4+ T cells.

CDR1 MNHEY and CDR2 SMNVEV come from the germline V gene (reference sequence). Trimming left V 0 bases short and J 6 bases short, with 16 bases between. This CDR3 spans 16 amino acids. For sex, age, current smoking status and body mass index, every depressed patient had a pairwise-matched non-depressed control. For at least 8 weeks, patients took no psychiatric medication. About 95% CD4+ purity was typical by flow cytometry. A note on this clone: Antigen unknown.

This sequence joins TRBV27 and TRBJ2-3; perhaps TRBD2 as D (5 bases). The sequencing sample was made of CD4+ T cells from PBMCs. This clonotype originated in a woman in her 30s with major depressive disorder. The CDR3 region is CASSLSASSLGDTQYF. In nucleotides, the CDR3 is TGTGCCAGCAGTTTATCAGCTAGCTCACTAGGTGATACGCAGTATTTT.